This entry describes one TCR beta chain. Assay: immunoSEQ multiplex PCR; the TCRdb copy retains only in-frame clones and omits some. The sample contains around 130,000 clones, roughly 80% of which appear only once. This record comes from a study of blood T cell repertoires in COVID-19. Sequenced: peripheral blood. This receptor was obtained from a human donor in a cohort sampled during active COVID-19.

As DNA, the CDR3 is TGCGCCAGCAGCTCCCTCAAGTCGACAGGGGGCACTGAAGCTTTCTTT. Translation: CASSSLKSTGGTEAFF. The J gene is TRBJ1-1, the V gene TRBV5-1, with 9 bases aligning to TRBD1. The CDR3 runs to 16 residues. Trimming at V came to 3 bases and at J to 4 bases, leaving 10 bases not matched to a gene. CDR1 and CDR2 (germline): SGHRS, YFSETQ.